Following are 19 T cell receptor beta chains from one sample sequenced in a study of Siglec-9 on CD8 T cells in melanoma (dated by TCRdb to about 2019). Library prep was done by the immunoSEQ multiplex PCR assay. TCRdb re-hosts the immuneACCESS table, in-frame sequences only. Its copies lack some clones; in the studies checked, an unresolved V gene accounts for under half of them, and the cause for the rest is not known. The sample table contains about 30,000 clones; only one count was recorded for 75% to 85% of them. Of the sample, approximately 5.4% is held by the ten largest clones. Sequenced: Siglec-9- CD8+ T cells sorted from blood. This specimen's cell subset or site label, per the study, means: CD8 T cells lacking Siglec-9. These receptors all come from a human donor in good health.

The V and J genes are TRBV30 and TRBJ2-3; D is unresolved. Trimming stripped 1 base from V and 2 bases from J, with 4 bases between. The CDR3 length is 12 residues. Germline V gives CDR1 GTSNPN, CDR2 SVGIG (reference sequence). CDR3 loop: CAWSDFTDTQYF. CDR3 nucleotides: TGTGCCTGGAGTGACTTCACAGATACGCAGTATTTT.

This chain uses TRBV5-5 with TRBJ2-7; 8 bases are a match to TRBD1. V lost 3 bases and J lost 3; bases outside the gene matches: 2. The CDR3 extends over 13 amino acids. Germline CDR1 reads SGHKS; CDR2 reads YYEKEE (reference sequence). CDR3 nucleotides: TGTGCCAGCAGCTGGGGACAGGTCTACGAGCAGTACTTC. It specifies CASSWGQVYEQYF.

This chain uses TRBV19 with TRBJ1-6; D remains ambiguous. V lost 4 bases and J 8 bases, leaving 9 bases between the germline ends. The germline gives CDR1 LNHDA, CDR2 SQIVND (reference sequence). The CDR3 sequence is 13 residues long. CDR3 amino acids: CASSSRADSPLHF. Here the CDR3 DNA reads TGTGCCAGTAGTAGTAGAGCTGATTCACCCCTCCACTTT.

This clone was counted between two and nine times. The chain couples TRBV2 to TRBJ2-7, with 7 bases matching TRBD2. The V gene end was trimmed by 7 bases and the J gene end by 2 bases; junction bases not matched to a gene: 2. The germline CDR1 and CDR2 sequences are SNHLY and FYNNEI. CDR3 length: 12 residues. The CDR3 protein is CASKRGAYEQYF. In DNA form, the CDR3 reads TGTGCCAGCAAACGGGGGGCCTACGAGCAGTACTTC.

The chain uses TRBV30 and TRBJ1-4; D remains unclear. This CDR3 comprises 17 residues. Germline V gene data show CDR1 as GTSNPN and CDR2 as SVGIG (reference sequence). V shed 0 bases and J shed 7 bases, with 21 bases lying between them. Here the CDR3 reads CAWSVLGERSLFEKLFF. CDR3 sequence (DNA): TGTGCCTGGAGTGTACTAGGAGAGCGGTCGCTTTTTGAAAAACTGTTTTTT.

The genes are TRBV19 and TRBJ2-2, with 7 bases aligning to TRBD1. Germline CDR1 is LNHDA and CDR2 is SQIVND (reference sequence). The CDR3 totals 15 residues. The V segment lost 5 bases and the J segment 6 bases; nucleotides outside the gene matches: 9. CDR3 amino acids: CASSSHRGRAGELFF. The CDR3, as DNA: TGTGCCAGTAGTTCACACAGGGGAAGGGCCGGGGAGCTGTTTTTT.

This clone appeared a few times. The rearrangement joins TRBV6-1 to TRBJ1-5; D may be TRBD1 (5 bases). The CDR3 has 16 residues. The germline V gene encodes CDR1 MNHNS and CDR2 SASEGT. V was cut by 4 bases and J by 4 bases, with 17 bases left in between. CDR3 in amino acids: CASSAWGGPGNQPQHF. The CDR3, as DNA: TGTGCCAGCAGTGCCTGGGGGGGACCTGGGAATCAGCCCCAGCATTTT.

As DNA, the CDR3 is TGTGCCAGCAGCGCAGGGATTGGGTCTTATGGCTACACCTTC. It is translated as CASSAGIGSYGYTF. The genes are TRBV9 and TRBJ1-2, with D possibly being TRBD1 (5 bases). Germline assignment: CDR1 SGDLS and CDR2 YYNGEE. There are 14 residues in the CDR3. V was trimmed by 3 bases and J by 5 bases, leaving 14 bases between them.

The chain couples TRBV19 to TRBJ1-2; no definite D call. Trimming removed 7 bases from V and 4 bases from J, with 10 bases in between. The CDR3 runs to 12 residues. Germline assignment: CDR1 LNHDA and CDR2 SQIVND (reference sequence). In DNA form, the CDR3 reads TGTGCCAGTAACGAGGCGTTCTATGGCTACACCTTC. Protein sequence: CASNEAFYGYTF.

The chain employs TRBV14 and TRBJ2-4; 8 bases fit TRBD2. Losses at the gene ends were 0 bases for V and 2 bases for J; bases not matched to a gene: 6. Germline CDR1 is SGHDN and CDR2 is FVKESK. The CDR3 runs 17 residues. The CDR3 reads CASSQEAGGRTKNIQYF. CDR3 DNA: TGTGCCAGCAGCCAAGAGGCGGGAGGCAGAACCAAAAACATTCAGTACTTC. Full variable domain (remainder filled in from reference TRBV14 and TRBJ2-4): EAGVTQFPSHSVIEKGQTVTLRCDPISGHDNLYWYRRVMGKEIKFLLHFVKESKQDESGMPNNRFLAERTGGTYSTLKVQPAELEDSGVYFCASSQEAGGRTKNIQYFGAGTRLSVL.

The CDR3 DNA is TGTGCCAGCAGAGCTCCGGGACCCCTCAATGAGCAGTTCTTC. It encodes CASRAPGPLNEQFF. The rearrangement uses TRBV28 and TRBJ2-1, with D possibly called TRBD1 or TRBD2 (5 bases each). The CDR3 has 14 residues. The V and J ends lost 6 bases and 6 bases respectively, with 15 bases between them. The V gene's germline CDR1 is MDHEN and CDR2 SYDVKM.

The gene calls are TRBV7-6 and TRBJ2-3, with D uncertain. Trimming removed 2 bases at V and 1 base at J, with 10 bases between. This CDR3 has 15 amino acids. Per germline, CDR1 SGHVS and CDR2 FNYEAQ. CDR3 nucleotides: TGTGCCAGCAGCTTAAATGTGGGCCGCACAGATACGCAGTATTTT. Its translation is CASSLNVGRTDTQYF.

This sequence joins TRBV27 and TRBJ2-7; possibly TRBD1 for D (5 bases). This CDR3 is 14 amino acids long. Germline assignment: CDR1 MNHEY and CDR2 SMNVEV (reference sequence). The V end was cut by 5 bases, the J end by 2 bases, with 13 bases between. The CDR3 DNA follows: TGTGCCAGCAGTCCGCTAGGGGCCGCCTACGAGCAGTACTTC. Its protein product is CASSPLGAAYEQYF.

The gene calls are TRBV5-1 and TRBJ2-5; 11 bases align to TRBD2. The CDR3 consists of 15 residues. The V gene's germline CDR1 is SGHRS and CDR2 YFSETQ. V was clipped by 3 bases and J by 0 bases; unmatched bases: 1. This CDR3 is CASSWTSGYQETQYF. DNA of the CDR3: TGCGCCAGCAGCTGGACTAGCGGGTACCAAGAGACCCAGTACTTC.

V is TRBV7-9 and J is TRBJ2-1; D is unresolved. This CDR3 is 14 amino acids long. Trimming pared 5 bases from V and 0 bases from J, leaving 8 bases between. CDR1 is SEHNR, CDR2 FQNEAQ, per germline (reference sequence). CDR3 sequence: CASSDRSSYNEQFF. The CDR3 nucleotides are TGTGCCAGCAGCGATCGATCCTCCTACAATGAGCAGTTCTTC.

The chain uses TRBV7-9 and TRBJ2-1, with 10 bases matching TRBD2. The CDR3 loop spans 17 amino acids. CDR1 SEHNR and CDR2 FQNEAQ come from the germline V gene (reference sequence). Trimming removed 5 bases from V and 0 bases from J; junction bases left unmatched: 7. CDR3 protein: CASSPRVAGGSYNEQFF. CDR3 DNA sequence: TGTGCCAGCAGCCCCAGAGTAGCGGGGGGCTCCTACAATGAGCAGTTCTTC.

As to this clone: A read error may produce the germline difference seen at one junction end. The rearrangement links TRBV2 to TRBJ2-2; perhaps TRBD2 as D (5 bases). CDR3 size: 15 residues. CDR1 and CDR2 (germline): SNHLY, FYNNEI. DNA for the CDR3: TGTGCCAGCAGCCATGGTACAGTGGCGCCCGGGGAGCCGTTTTTT. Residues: CASSHGTVAPGEPFF.

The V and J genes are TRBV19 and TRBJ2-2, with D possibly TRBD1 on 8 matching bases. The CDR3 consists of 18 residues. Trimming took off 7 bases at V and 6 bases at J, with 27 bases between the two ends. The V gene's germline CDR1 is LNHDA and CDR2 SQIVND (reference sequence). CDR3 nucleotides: TGTGCCAGTACCACCATTCAAGGACAGGGAGGGTTCCCCGGGGAGCTGTTTTTT. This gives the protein CASTTIQGQGGFPGELFF.

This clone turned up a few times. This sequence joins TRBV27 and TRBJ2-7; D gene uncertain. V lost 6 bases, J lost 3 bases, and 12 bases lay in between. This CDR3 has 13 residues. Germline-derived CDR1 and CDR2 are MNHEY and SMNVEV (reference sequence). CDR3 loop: CASSFGSDYEQYV. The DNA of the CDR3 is TGTGCCAGCAGCTTTGGGTCAGACTACGAGCAGTACGTC.